This TCR beta chain was documented in a study of regulatory T cells in long-lasting Graves disease. The overall study: Graves' patients (newly diagnosed) had been on antithyroid drugs under 3 months.

Time point of the sample: newly diagnosed GD, antithyroid drugs for less than 3 months. TCR sequences were obtained from RNA taken from PBMCs. Germline V gene lookup returns CDR1 MNHEY and CDR2 SVGAGI. V dropped 1 base and J dropped 8 bases, with 17 bases sitting between them. The CDR3 sequence is 15 residues long. Library construction for TCR beta used iRepertoire HTBI primers and Arm-PCR of CDR3 regions. One entry per CDR3 protein results from TCRdb running MiXCR on the multiplex PCR reads. The data hold a few hundred thousand distinct CDR3 sequences, with 15% to 20% observed a single time. The rearrangement uses TRBV6-5 and TRBJ1-1, with D perhaps matching TRBD1 (5 bases). The receptor comes from a female donor with Graves disease. Specimen: peripheral blood mononuclear cells (PBMCs), collected at new diagnosis, from a patient treated with antithyroid drugs. The CDR3 sequence: CASSYWRTVDIEAFF. The CDR3 bases are TGTGCCAGCAGTTACTGGAGGACGGTGGACATAGAAGCTTTCTTT.